The 13 T cell receptor beta chains below come from one sample, sequenced in a study of control samples from healthy donors and cancer patients. The repertoire was sequenced with immunoSEQ multiplex PCR; TCRdb's copy has only in-frame clones and lacks some. Among 150,000 to 200,000 clones listed, 90% were seen once. Material: blood. These receptors were taken from a woman aged 45-65 years in good health.

The J gene is TRBJ2-3, the V gene TRBV4-3; D not certain. V lost 1 base, J lost 7 bases, and 6 bases lay in between. This CDR3 has 12 residues. Germline CDR1 is LGHNA and CDR2 is YSLEER. The CDR3 nucleotides are TGCGCCAGCAGCCAAGGTAGTAATACGCAGTATTTT. Residues: CASSQGSNTQYF.

CDR3 region: CASSPTRGQGNTIYF. The CDR3 bases are TGTGCCAGCTCACCAACCCGTGGCCAGGGAAACACCATATATTTT. The chain joins TRBV18 to TRBJ1-3; D uncertain. There are 15 residues in the CDR3. Germline V gives CDR1 KGHSH, CDR2 LQKENI. Trimming removed 2 bases from V and 4 bases from J, with 12 bases in between.

This clone was observed once. The V and J genes are TRBV27 and TRBJ1-4, with 7 bases fitting TRBD1. Germline V gene lookup returns CDR1 MNHEY and CDR2 SMNVEV (reference sequence). V shed 2 bases and J 8 bases; nucleotides not matched to a gene: 5. This CDR3 region has 14 residues. CDR3 DNA: TGTGCCAGCAGTTTACGGGCAGGGGGGGAAAAACTGTTTTTT. It is translated as CASSLRAGGEKLFF.

The chain combines TRBV5-1 with TRBJ2-6; D is undetermined. From germline, CDR1 is SGHRS and CDR2 YFSETQ. The CDR3 loop spans 15 amino acids. Trimming pared 7 bases from V and 4 bases from J, leaving 15 bases between. CDR3 loop: CASGKGVSGANVLTF. In DNA, the CDR3 is TGCGCCAGCGGGAAGGGTGTGTCGGGGGCCAACGTCCTGACTTTC.

The chain joins TRBV28 to TRBJ2-7; 13 bases fit TRBD2. This CDR3 spans 17 amino acids. CDR1 MDHEN and CDR2 SYDVKM come from the germline V gene. V shed 2 bases and J 0 bases; nucleotides not matched to a gene: 4. The CDR3 protein is CASSLPGLAGDSYEQYF. In DNA form, the CDR3 reads TGTGCCAGCAGTTTACCAGGACTAGCGGGAGACTCCTACGAGCAGTACTTC.

The V and J genes are TRBV5-6 and TRBJ2-1; D unresolved. The CDR3 is 15 residues long. Germline CDR1 is SGHDT and CDR2 is YYEEEE. V lost 1 base, J lost 8 bases, and 16 bases lay in between. CDR3 DNA sequence: TGTGCCAGCAGCTTGCCCCCGACCGAACGCGATGAGCAGTTCTTC. Encoded protein: CASSLPPTERDEQFF.

V usage is TRBV19 and J usage is TRBJ2-2; D remains unclear. CDR1 LNHDA and CDR2 SQIVND come from the germline V gene (reference sequence). This CDR3 is built from 12 residues. V shed 5 bases and J shed 8 bases, with 9 bases lying between them. CDR3 coding DNA: TGTGCCAGTAGTCGCAACTTGGGGGAGCTGTTTTTT. Its translation is CASSRNLGELFF. The variable domain in full, with the rest retrieved from reference TRBV19 and TRBJ2-2, is DGGITQSPKYLFRKEGQNVTLSCEQNLNHDAMYWYRQDPGQGLRLIYYSQIVNDFQKGDIAEGYSVSREKKESFPLTVTSAQKNPTAFYLCASSRNLGELFFGEGSRLTVL.

The V and J genes are TRBV7-8 and TRBJ2-1; TRBD2 matches 7 bases. Per germline, CDR1 SGHVS and CDR2 FQNEAQ. J lost 3 bases, V lost 1 base, and 3 bases had no gene match. The CDR3 runs to 15 residues. In DNA form, the CDR3 reads TGTGCCAGCAGCTTAGTCAGCGGGGTCTACAATGAGCAGTTCTTC. It specifies CASSLVSGVYNEQFF. The variable domain in full, with the rest retrieved from reference TRBV7-8 and TRBJ2-1, is GAGVSQSPRYKVAKRGQDVALRCDPISGHVSLFWYQQALGQGPEFLTYFQNEAQLDKSGLPSDRFFAERPEGSVSTLKIQRTQQEDSAVYLCASSLVSGVYNEQFFGPGTRLTVL.

This chain joins TRBV7-2 and TRBJ2-3; D is uncertain. The CDR3 totals 13 residues. The germline gives CDR1 SGHTA, CDR2 FQGNSA. V was trimmed by 0 bases and J by 3 bases, leaving 4 bases between them. The CDR3 loop reads CASSLAVTDTQYF. In DNA form, the CDR3 reads TGTGCCAGCAGCTTAGCCGTGACAGATACGCAGTATTTT.

The rearrangement joins TRBV24-1 to TRBJ1-4, with TRBD1 matching 8 bases. V shed 5 bases and J 8 bases; nucleotides not matched to a gene: 3. Germline CDR1 reads KGHDR; CDR2 reads SFDVKD. The CDR3 has 13 amino acids. The CDR3 coding sequence is TGTGCCACCAGTGGCCACAGGGGGGAAAAACTGTTTTTT. It translates to CATSGHRGEKLFF.

This chain uses TRBV29-1 with TRBJ2-5; D may match TRBD1 or TRBD2 (5 bases each). The CDR3 sequence is 13 residues long. V shed 4 bases and J shed 5 bases, with 14 bases lying between them. The V gene's germline CDR1 is SQVTM and CDR2 ANQGSEA. The CDR3 sequence is CSVARDGLETQYF. CDR3 coding DNA: TGCAGCGTTGCTAGGGACGGTTTGGAGACCCAGTACTTC.

The chain combines TRBV10-3 with TRBJ1-5, with TRBD1 identical over 8 bases. CDR3 length: 15 residues. With 2 bases clipped from V and 2 bases from J, the junction kept 2 bases outside the gene matches. The germline CDR1 and CDR2 sequences are ENHRY and SYGVKD. CDR3 amino acids: CAISEGQGRNQPQHF. The CDR3 nucleotides are TGTGCCATCAGTGAGGGACAGGGCCGCAATCAGCCCCAGCATTTT.

The rearrangement links TRBV4-3 to TRBJ2-3; TRBD1 or TRBD2 may be the D gene (5 bases each). Trimming took 0 bases from V and 10 from J, leaving 14 bases between them. CDR3 length equals 14 residues. Germline CDR1 reads LGHNA; CDR2 reads YSLEER. CDR3 sequence (DNA): TGCGCCAGCAGCCAAGAAAGTGGGGGTACGGCGCAGTATTTT. This translates into CASSQESGGTAQYF.